This TCR beta chain was observed in a study of blood T cells in healthy people across ages. Study results and limitations: Naive T cell percentage strongly correlated with TCR beta diversity.

The V gene end was trimmed by 10 bases and the J gene end by 8 bases; junction bases not matched to a gene: 14. The CDR3 covers 13 residues. CDR1 is MDHEN, CDR2 SYDVKM, per germline. Primed by a sample-barcoded 5' primer and a J-beta primer mix, a second PCR proceeded for about 6 to 12 cycles. Carrying 12 random nucleotides, a template-switch adaptor labeled each individual cDNA molecule. All samples gave at least 2.5 million CDR3-containing paired-end reads. Each CDR3 protein gets one entry after TCRdb re-called the 5' RACE reads with MiXCR. This table holds over 550,000 distinct CDR3 sequences, roughly 30% found once. This clonotype was counted many times. The antigen is undetermined.

The material sequenced was blood. The chain recombines TRBV28 with TRBJ2-7; TRBD1 matches at 7 bases. This TCR was recovered from a woman of 80 years or more in good health. CDR3: CATLRQGPMQQYF. The CDR3 nucleotides are TGTGCCACCCTCCGACAGGGACCAATGCAGCAGTACTTC. The full variable domain, completed using reference TRBV28 and TRBJ2-7, is DVKVTQSSRYLVKRTGEKVFLECVQDMDHENMFWYRQDPGLGLRLIYFSYDVKMKEKGDIPEGYSVSREKKERFSLILESASTNQTSMYLCATLRQGPMQQYFGPGTRLTVT.